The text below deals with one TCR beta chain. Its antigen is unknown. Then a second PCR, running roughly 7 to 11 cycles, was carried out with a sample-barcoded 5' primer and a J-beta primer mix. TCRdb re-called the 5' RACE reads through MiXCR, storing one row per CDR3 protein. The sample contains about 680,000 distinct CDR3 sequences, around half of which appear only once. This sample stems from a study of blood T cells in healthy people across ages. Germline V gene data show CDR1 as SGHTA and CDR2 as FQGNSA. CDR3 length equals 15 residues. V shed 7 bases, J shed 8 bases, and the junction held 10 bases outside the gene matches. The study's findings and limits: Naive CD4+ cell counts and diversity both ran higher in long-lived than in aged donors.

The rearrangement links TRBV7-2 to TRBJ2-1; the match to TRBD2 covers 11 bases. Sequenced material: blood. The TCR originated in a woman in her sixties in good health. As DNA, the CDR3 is TGTGCCAGCACCCTTAGCGGGAGGGCGTGGGATGAGCAGTTCTTC. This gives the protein CASTLSGRAWDEQFF.